Listed here are 11 T cell receptor beta chains from one sample, sequenced in a study of identical twins. TCRdb re-called the 5' RACE reads through MiXCR, storing one row per CDR3 protein. The repertoire holds fewer than 350,000 distinct CDR3 sequences, with less than 9% as singletons. The sample was also linked to a second study, of yellow fever vaccine responses in identical twins.

Sequencing input: memory (CD45RO+) T cells sorted from blood. Source of these receptors: a woman aged 18-30 years in good health.

The chain is built from TRBV11-3 and TRBJ2-3; tentatively, D is TRBD1 or TRBD2 (5 bases each). Trimming took 5 bases from V and 4 from J, leaving 10 bases between them. The CDR3 consists of 13 residues. Germline CDR1 SGHNT, CDR2 YENEEA. CDR3 sequence (DNA): TGTGCCAGCAGCCCCAGGGACGCAGATACGCAGTATTTT. It is translated as CASSPRDADTQYF.

A few counts support this clonotype. The V call is TRBV28, the J call TRBJ2-3; TRBD1 aligns across 7 bases. This CDR3 contains 15 residues. Trimming removed 7 bases from V and 4 bases from J; junction bases left unmatched: 11. Germline CDR1 and CDR2: MDHEN and SYDVKM. This CDR3 is CASKGYRGRADTQYF. In DNA form, the CDR3 reads TGTGCCAGCAAGGGGTACAGGGGCCGGGCAGATACGCAGTATTTT.

This clonotype showed up just a few times. The chain uses TRBV20-1 and TRBJ2-3; 7 nucleotides agree with TRBD2. This CDR3 is 15 amino acids long. Trimming cost V 6 bases and J 0 bases; bases outside gene matches: 9. CDR1 is DFQATT, CDR2 SNEGSKA, per germline (reference sequence). The CDR3 protein is CSAGELATSTDTQYF. For the CDR3, the DNA is TGCAGTGCGGGTGAACTAGCGACTAGCACAGATACGCAGTATTTT.

This clonotype came up many times. The genes are TRBV6-5 and TRBJ2-2, with D possibly being TRBD1 (6 bases). The CDR3 length is 13 residues. Trimming pared 6 bases from V and 7 bases from J, leaving 12 bases between. Germline V gene sequence: CDR1 MNHEY, CDR2 SVGAGI. The CDR3 here is CASSRYRDGELFF. In DNA, the CDR3 is TGTGCCAGCAGCCGATACAGGGACGGGGAGCTGTTTTTT.

This rearrangement joins TRBV28 to TRBJ2-1; 8 nucleotides align to TRBD2. The CDR3 spans 15 residues. CDR1 and CDR2 (germline): MDHEN, SYDVKM. J lost 3 bases, V lost 5 bases, and 6 bases had no gene match. As DNA, the CDR3 is TGTGCCAGCAGTCCGGGACTAGGAGACTACAATGAGCAGTTCTTC. As protein: CASSPGLGDYNEQFF.

This chain joins TRBV7-8 and TRBJ1-6; 11 bases fit TRBD1. V was clipped by 5 bases and J by 10 bases; unmatched bases: 7. This CDR3 spans 15 amino acids. Looked up from germline, CDR1 is SGHVS and CDR2 is FQNEAQ. The CDR3 bases are TGTGCCAGCAGCATAGGGACAGGGGGTTGGTCACCCCTCCACTTT. Amino acids: CASSIGTGGWSPLHF.

The chain joins TRBV19 to TRBJ2-1, with TRBD2 matching 10 bases. This CDR3 is 13 amino acids long. V shed 6 bases and J 9 bases; nucleotides not matched to a gene: 5. Per the germline V gene, CDR1 is LNHDA and CDR2 is SQIVND (reference sequence). The CDR3 region is CASRITSGIEQFF. CDR3 bases: TGTGCCAGTAGAATAACTAGCGGGATTGAGCAGTTCTTC.

This clonotype has a handful of counts. This chain connects TRBV5-5 to TRBJ2-5, with D unresolved. CDR1 is SGHKS, CDR2 YYEKEE, per germline (reference sequence). V lost 0 bases, J lost 0 bases, and 6 bases lay in between. The CDR3 is 14 amino acids. For the CDR3, the DNA is TGTGCCAGCAGCTTGGTGGAAGACCAAGAGACCCAGTACTTC. This sequence encodes CASSLVEDQETQYF.

This sequence joins TRBV5-6 and TRBJ1-1; possibly TRBD1 for D (5 bases). V was shortened by 2 bases and J by 9 bases, with 11 bases between the two germline ends. This CDR3 has 12 amino acids. The germline CDR1 and CDR2 sequences are SGHDT and YYEEEE. The CDR3 DNA follows: TGTGCCAGCAGCTTTATTAGGGGCAAAGCTTTCTTT. Residues: CASSFIRGKAFF. The variable domain in full, completed from reference TRBV5-6 and TRBJ1-1, reads DAGVTQSPTHLIKTRGQQVTLRCSPKSGHDTVSWYQQALGQGPQFIFQYYEEEERQRGNFPDRFSGHQFPNYSSELNVNALLLGDSALYLCASSFIRGKAFFGQGTRLTVV.

Many counts were recorded for this clonotype. The CDR3 DNA reads TGTGCCAGCAGCCAAGTCTTCGGGGGTAGTCCAGATACGCAGTATTTT. Protein sequence: CASSQVFGGSPDTQYF. The genes are TRBV4-2 and TRBJ2-3; a weak D match, TRBD2 (6 bases). CDR3 size: 16 residues. Germline CDR1 LGHNA, CDR2 YNFKEQ. Trimming took 1 base from V and 4 from J, leaving 15 bases between them.

This clonotype has just a few counts. The rearrangement joins TRBV3-1 to TRBJ2-1, with D uncertain. Trimming left V 6 bases short and J 4 bases short, with 13 bases between. This CDR3 comprises 14 residues. Germline values: CDR1 LGHDT, CDR2 YNNKEL (reference sequence). The CDR3 nucleotides are TGTGCCAGCAGGTGGGGAATAGGTTACAATGAGCAGTTCTTC. Translation gives CASRWGIGYNEQFF.